Presented here are 28 T cell receptor beta chains from one specimen sequenced in a study of blood T cells in healthy people across ages. It was with a sample-barcoded 5' primer and a J-beta primer mix that a second PCR of roughly 6 to 12 cycles was run. One entry per CDR3 protein results from TCRdb running MiXCR on the 5' RACE reads. The sample includes about 1,400,000 distinct CDR3 sequences, approximately 59% of them seen just once. Sequencing used blood. The receptors come from a man aged 18 to 35 in good health.

V gene TRBV10-3 combines with J gene TRBJ2-1, with 13 nucleotides matching TRBD2. The CDR3 runs to 14 residues. Trimming removed 6 bases from V and 7 bases from J; junction bases left unmatched: 3. CDR1 and CDR2 from the germline V gene are ENHRY and SYGVKD. In DNA form, the CDR3 reads TGTGCCATCAGGCGGACTAGCGGGAGTAATGAGCAGTTCTTC. Translated: CAIRRTSGSNEQFF.

The V and J genes are TRBV29-1 and TRBJ1-2; 10 bases agree with TRBD1. CDR3 length: 12 amino acids. V gave up 8 bases and J gave up 8 bases; unmatched junction bases: 8. The germline V gene has CDR1 SQVTM and CDR2 ANQGSEA. Written as DNA, the CDR3 is TGCAGCCCCACGGGACAGGGGCGAGGCTACACCTTC. Its translation is CSPTGQGRGYTF.

This clonotype was seen a handful of times. CDR3: CASRQEGNQPQHF. As DNA, the CDR3 is TGTGCCAGCAGGCAGGAAGGCAATCAGCCCCAGCATTTT. This rearrangement joins TRBV12-3 or TRBV12-4 to TRBJ1-5; D unresolved. This CDR3 comprises 13 residues. Trimming left V 6 bases short and J 2 bases short, with 8 bases between.

This clonotype appeared a few times. The chain couples TRBV4-3 to TRBJ2-7; D unclear. The CDR3 sequence is 14 residues long. Per the germline V gene, CDR1 is LGHNA and CDR2 is YSLEER. V shed 1 base and J shed 4 bases, with 11 bases lying between them. The DNA of the CDR3 is TGCGCCAGCAGCCAAGGAGGTTCGGGTTACGAGCAGTACTTC. Protein: CASSQGGSGYEQYF.

The chain has TRBV4-3 and TRBJ1-2, with D tentatively TRBD1 (5 bases). The V gene's germline CDR1 is LGHNA and CDR2 YSLEER. Trimming pared 4 bases from V and 5 bases from J, leaving 11 bases between. The CDR3 has 13 amino acids. Written as DNA, the CDR3 is TGCGCCAGCAGCCGGGGGGTAGGGTATGGCTACACCTTC. Translated, it gives CASSRGVGYGYTF.

This clonotype was seen once. The chain couples TRBV5-8 to TRBJ2-7; D perhaps matches TRBD1 (6 bases). This CDR3 region has 15 residues. Germline V gene lookup returns CDR1 SGHTS and CDR2 YDEGEE. Trimming pared 4 bases from V and 7 bases from J, leaving 21 bases between. DNA of the CDR3: TGTGCCAGCAGCCCCGGGACACACCTACGGGAAGAGCAGTACTTC. Its translation: CASSPGTHLREEQYF. Together with reference TRBV5-8 and TRBJ2-7, the CDR3 gives the full variable domain: EAGVTQSPTHLIKTRGQQATLRCSPISGHTSVYWYQQALGLGLQFLLWYDEGEERNRGNFPPRFSGRQFPNYSSELNVNALELEDSALYLCASSPGTHLREEQYFGPGTRLTVT.

The chain carries TRBV6-6 and TRBJ1-1, with TRBD1 matching over 7 bases. Germline values: CDR1 MNHNY, CDR2 SVGAGI (reference sequence). With 2 bases clipped from V and 3 bases from J, the junction kept 3 bases outside the gene matches. The CDR3 has 14 amino acids. The CDR3 DNA reads as TGTGCCAGCAGTTACGGGCAGGGGGACACTGAAGCTTTCTTT. Its protein is CASSYGQGDTEAFF.

A few counts support this clonotype. This chain uses TRBV7-2 with TRBJ2-4; 10 bases match TRBD2. The better agreement between TRBJ2-7 and the DNA end casts doubt on the J call. The CDR3 has 15 residues. Germline assignment: CDR1 SGHTA and CDR2 FQGNSA. The CDR3 spells CASSPIASGSYEQYF. CDR3 coding DNA: TGTGCCAGCAGCCCCATCGCTAGCGGGAGCTACGAGCAGTACTTC.

This clonotype was seen a handful of times. The CDR3 protein is CASSQTGGLQETQYF. CDR3 bases: TGTGCCAGCAGTCAGACAGGGGGCCTACAAGAGACCCAGTACTTC. The rearrangement joins TRBV4-2 to TRBJ2-5; 10 bases are a match to TRBD1. Germline CDR1 LGHNA, CDR2 YNFKEQ. There are 15 residues in the CDR3. Trimming cost V 6 bases and J 2 bases; bases outside gene matches: 6.

The chain carries TRBV29-1 and TRBJ2-3, with unresolved D. The germline V gene encodes CDR1 SQVTM and CDR2 ANQGSEA. The CDR3 sequence is 16 residues long. V was shortened by 4 bases and J by 1 base, with 18 bases between the two germline ends. The CDR3 bases are TGCAGCGTTGCCCCCGCCCGGTTCACTGGCACAGATACGCAGTATTTT. This encodes CSVAPARFTGTDTQYF.

The V gene is TRBV10-1, the J gene TRBJ2-5, with D tentatively TRBD2 (5 bases). Germline V gene data show CDR1 as WNHNN and CDR2 as SYGVQD (reference sequence). CDR3 length: 12 residues. V lost 7 bases and J lost 2, with 8 bases in between. The DNA of the CDR3 is TGCGCCAGCACCCCGGGACAAGAGACCCAGTACTTC. Translating it yields CASTPGQETQYF.

V gene TRBV12-3 or TRBV12-4 combines with J gene TRBJ1-4; D is undetermined. This CDR3 comprises 11 residues. Trimming pared 3 bases from V and 11 bases from J, leaving 7 bases between. The chain's CDR3 is CASSLGGKLFF. The CDR3 nucleotides read TGTGCCAGCAGTTTGGGTGGGAAACTGTTTTTT.

V and J are TRBV29-1 and TRBJ1-2; D call uncertain. CDR3 size: 12 residues. Trimming shortened V by 3 bases and J by 2 bases, and 7 bases separated the two germline ends. Germline V gene data show CDR1 as SQVTM and CDR2 as ANQGSEA. CDR3 DNA sequence: TGCAGCGTTGACCTGCGAAACTATGGCTACACCTTC. Its protein product is CSVDLRNYGYTF.

This clonotype was counted once. Here the CDR3 reads CASSQDIGSRSEKLFF. Written as DNA, the CDR3 is TGCGCCAGCAGCCAAGATATAGGGAGTCGGAGTGAAAAACTGTTTTTT. The J gene is TRBJ1-4, the V gene TRBV4-3; D is ambiguous. The CDR3 is made up of 16 amino acids. The germline V gene has CDR1 LGHNA and CDR2 YSLEER. Trimming removed 0 bases from V and 7 bases from J, with 15 bases in between.

This clonotype was recorded many times. The chain combines TRBV18 with TRBJ2-3; D gene unclear. Trimming pared 8 bases from V and 0 bases from J, leaving 6 bases between. The CDR3 length is 12 residues. CDR1 and CDR2 (germline): KGHSH, LQKENI. The CDR3 DNA is TGTGCCAGCAGTGATAGCACAGATACGCAGTATTTT. This sequence encodes CASSDSTDTQYF.

The chain recombines TRBV6-6 with TRBJ1-5; TRBD1 is a possible D gene (6 bases). The V gene's germline CDR1 is MNHNY and CDR2 SVGAGI (reference sequence). The V and J ends lost 6 bases and 0 bases respectively, with 12 bases between them. The CDR3 consists of 15 residues. CDR3 DNA: TGTGCCAGCAGCTTGGGACACCGTAGCAATCAGCCCCAGCATTTT. The encoded protein is CASSLGHRSNQPQHF.

The CDR3 DNA follows: TGTGCCAGCAGTTTTCGTCCAAACAGGGTCTCCTACGAGCAGTACTTC. Translation: CASSFRPNRVSYEQYF. This rearrangement joins TRBV12-3 or TRBV12-4 to TRBJ2-7; maybe TRBD1 (6 bases). The CDR3 has 16 amino acids. V was shortened by 3 bases and J by 0 bases, with 15 bases between the two germline ends.

The V gene is TRBV7-9, the J gene TRBJ1-1, with D hard to call. V was pared by 6 bases and J by 5 bases, with 10 bases between. The germline V gene has CDR1 SEHNR and CDR2 FQNEAQ (reference sequence). The CDR3 totals 12 residues. The CDR3 spells CASREGLTEAFF. DNA of the CDR3: TGTGCCAGCAGGGAAGGGTTAACTGAAGCTTTCTTT.

This chain uses TRBV6-1 with TRBJ2-7, with D unresolved. The CDR3 length is 15 residues. Trimming took 6 bases from V and 2 from J, leaving 17 bases between them. Germline CDR1 reads MNHNS; CDR2 reads SASEGT. The CDR3 region is CASRMTPAHPYEQYF. DNA for the CDR3: TGTGCCAGCAGAATGACTCCGGCTCATCCCTACGAGCAGTACTTC.

V gene TRBV4-3 combines with J gene TRBJ2-3; D may be TRBD2 (7 bases). Germline V lookup: CDR1 LGHNA, CDR2 YSLEER. There are 15 residues in the CDR3. The V and J ends lost 0 bases and 4 bases respectively, with 11 bases between them. The CDR3 DNA reads as TGCGCCAGCAGCCAAGAAACGGGGGGCCCAGATACGCAGTATTTT. Translating it yields CASSQETGGPDTQYF.

The chain carries TRBV12-3 or TRBV12-4 and TRBJ2-5, with 9 bases that match TRBD1. The ends lost 6 bases at V and 7 bases at J; junction bases unmatched: 9. This CDR3 has 14 amino acids. For the CDR3, the DNA is TGTGCCAGCAGATGGCACAGGGGGCTTGGGACCCAGTACTTC. Its protein is CASRWHRGLGTQYF.

CDR3 coding DNA: TGTGCCAGCAGCCAAGACAGGGATGGTGAGACCCAGTACTTC. This sequence encodes CASSQDRDGETQYF. The chain links TRBV6-5 to TRBJ2-5, with 7 bases that match TRBD1. With V trimmed by 6 bases and J by 5 bases, 9 bases remained unmatched. CDR3 length: 14 residues. Germline-derived CDR1 and CDR2 are MNHEY and SVGAGI.

The chain combines TRBV5-1 with TRBJ2-1, with 7 bases identical to TRBD2. The CDR3 is 13 residues long. J gave up 7 bases and V 6 bases, and 7 bases lay outside the gene matches. CDR1 and CDR2 from the germline V gene are SGHRS and YFSETQ. DNA for the CDR3: TGCGCCAGCAAAGGGCTAGCGGCGAATGAGCAGTTCTTC. Translating it yields CASKGLAANEQFF.

The chain carries TRBV7-2 and TRBJ1-5; D is uncertain. Germline CDR1 SGHTA, CDR2 FQGNSA. The CDR3 covers 14 residues. Trimming shortened V by 0 bases and J by 4 bases, and 7 bases separated the two germline ends. The CDR3 DNA follows: TGTGCCAGCAGCTTAGCATATGGGAATCAGCCCCAGCATTTT. This encodes CASSLAYGNQPQHF.

The rearrangement links TRBV20-1 to TRBJ2-1; the match to TRBD2 covers 13 bases. Germline V gene data show CDR1 as DFQATT and CDR2 as SNEGSKA (reference sequence). V lost 2 bases to trimming and J lost 6 bases; unmatched junction nucleotides: 7. This CDR3 has 16 amino acids. The CDR3, as DNA: TGCAGTGCTAGATCCACGACTAGCGGGGGGTCCAATGAGCAGTTCTTC. Translation: CSARSTTSGGSNEQFF.

The rearrangement joins TRBV6-5 to TRBJ1-5; 9 bases map to TRBD1. The CDR3 runs 15 residues. Trimming at V came to 6 bases and at J to 6 bases, leaving 9 bases not matched to a gene. CDR1 is MNHEY, CDR2 SVGAGI, per germline. CDR3 coding DNA: TGTGCCAGCAGCCCCACAGGGGGCCGCGCTCAGCCCCAGCATTTT. Residues: CASSPTGGRAQPQHF.

CDR3 coding DNA: TGCGCCAGCAGCTCAGGGGGCACGGGACTAGCGCAGTACGAGCAGTACTTC. Residues: CASSSGGTGLAQYEQYF. This sequence joins TRBV5-1 and TRBJ2-5, with 10 bases matching TRBD2. The J call is doubtful: the DNA matches TRBJ2-7 better. CDR1 and CDR2 from the germline V gene are SGHRS and YFSETQ. The CDR3 sequence is 17 residues long.

The chain combines TRBV18 with TRBJ2-1; the D gene is possibly TRBD2 (5 bases). The end of the DNA aligns better with TRBJ2-7, so the J call may be wrong. The CDR3 loop spans 12 amino acids. Germline V gives CDR1 KGHSH, CDR2 LQKENI. The CDR3 coding sequence is TGTGCCAGCTCACCAGTGGGGAGTGAGCAGTACTTC. Its translation: CASSPVGSEQYF.